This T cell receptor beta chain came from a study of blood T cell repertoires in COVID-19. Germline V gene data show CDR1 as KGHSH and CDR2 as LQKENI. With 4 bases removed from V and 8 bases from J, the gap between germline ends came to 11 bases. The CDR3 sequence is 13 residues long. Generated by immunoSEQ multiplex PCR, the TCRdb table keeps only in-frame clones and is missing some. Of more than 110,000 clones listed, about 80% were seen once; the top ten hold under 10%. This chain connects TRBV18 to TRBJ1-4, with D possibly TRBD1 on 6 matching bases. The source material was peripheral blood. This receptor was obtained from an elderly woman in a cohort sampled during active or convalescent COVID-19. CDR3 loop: CASSQGVGEKLFF. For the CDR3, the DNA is TGTGCCAGCTCACAGGGGGTTGGAGAAAAACTGTTTTTT.